The rows below give T cell receptor beta chains drawn from one sample of a study of blood T cell repertoires in COVID-19. Sequencing used immunoSEQ multiplex PCR; TCRdb keeps in-frame clones, though not all of them. The table records around 140,000 clones, roughly nine tenths of them present only once. Sequenced: peripheral blood. These receptors originate from a human donor with COVID-19, enrolled during active disease. The donor label of this sample is uncertain. Both conserved end residues are part of each CDR3. The order of the fields is V gene, J gene, CDR3 protein.

V gene: TRBV18; J gene: TRBJ2-7; CDR3 protein: CASSPPGRGRVYEQYF
V gene: TRBV4-1; J gene: TRBJ1-5; CDR3 protein: CASSQGQGASNQPQHF
V gene: TRBV10-3; J gene: TRBJ1-2; CDR3 protein: CAISESVAVDGYTF
V gene: TRBV2; J gene: TRBJ2-1; CDR3 protein: CASSPEAYNEQFF
V gene: TRBV12-5; J gene: TRBJ1-1; CDR3 protein: CASGPQGRWAAEAFF
V gene: TRBV5-1; J gene: TRBJ1-1; CDR3 protein: CASSLALRGRGNTEAFF
V gene: TRBV6-2/TRBV6-3; J gene: TRBJ1-4; CDR3 protein: CASSNSATEKLFF
V gene: TRBV5-1; J gene: TRBJ2-5; CDR3 protein: CASSWVTGALETQYF
V gene: TRBV9; J gene: TRBJ2-2; CDR3 protein: CASSGGGVYGTEGFNTGELFF
V gene: TRBV7-6; J gene: TRBJ1-1; CDR3 protein: CASSTGQGIRAFF
V gene: TRBV11-3; J gene: TRBJ1-3; CDR3 protein: CASRGAGGNTIYF
V gene: TRBV7-9; J gene: TRBJ2-7; CDR3 protein: CASSRGQGGTYEQYF
V gene: TRBV6-4; J gene: TRBJ1-5; CDR3 protein: CASTKTCAGPRADNQPQHF
V gene: TRBV3-1/TRBV3-2; J gene: TRBJ2-3; CDR3 protein: CASSQDRAQDTQYF
V gene: TRBV12-5; J gene: TRBJ2-4; CDR3 protein: CASGLVLSRGARNIQYF
V gene: TRBV6-1; J gene: TRBJ1-6; CDR3 protein: CASSDGQTSYNSPLHF
V gene: TRBV15; J gene: TRBJ1-1; CDR3 protein: CATSRDLQAVANTEAFF
V gene: TRBV2; J gene: TRBJ2-5; CDR3 protein: CASTRLAGGQETQYF
V gene: TRBV18; J gene: TRBJ1-1; CDR3 protein: CASSPQGNTEAFF
V gene: TRBV5-1; J gene: TRBJ2-5; CDR3 protein: CASSPRLEGETQYF
V gene: TRBV9; J gene: TRBJ2-5; CDR3 protein: CASSKTGYQETQYF
V gene: TRBV6-5; J gene: TRBJ2-3; CDR3 protein: CASRTYGGGTDTQYF
V gene: TRBV6-2/TRBV6-3; J gene: TRBJ2-4; CDR3 protein: CASSYQRKNIQYF